A selection of T cell receptor beta chains follows, all from one sample in a study of response to subunit inactivated influenza vaccine. TCRdb passed the RT-PCR reads through MiXCR, listing each CDR3 protein once. The repertoire has about 190,000 distinct CDR3 sequences, around an eighth of them found once; the top ten carry 26%. This specimen was CD8+ T cells sorted from PBMCs, taken approximately 5 days after vaccination. These receptors were obtained from a man aged 45-65 years who received an inactivated influenza vaccine. The CDR3 runs from the conserved cysteine through the conserved F or W. The D gene is left open where the match is weak. Where a row states a size, it is once, few, many or the class of an expanded clone; other rows omit it.

TRBJ1-1 TRBD1 few TRBV28 CASSLMPGGTEAFF TGTGCCAGCAGTTTAATGCCAGGGGGAACTGAAGCTTTCTTT
TRBJ2-7 NA few TRBV11-2 CASSLELGDIPHLPSYEQYF TGTGCCAGCAGCTTAGAATTAGGAGACATTCCGCACCTTCCTTCCTACGAGCAGTACTTC
TRBJ2-5 TRBD1 NA TRBV12-3/TRBV12-4 CASSARQGASETQYF TGTGCCAGCAGTGCCCGACAGGGGGCAAGTGAGACCCAGTACTTC
TRBJ2-7 TRBD2 few TRBV4-3 CASSQDLGGRAYEQYF TGCGCCAGCAGCCAAGATCTGGGCGGGAGGGCCTACGAGCAGTACTTC
TRBJ2-1 TRBD1 NA TRBV20-1 CSASRQGIREQFF TGCAGTGCTAGCAGACAGGGGATTCGTGAGCAGTTCTTC
TRBJ2-1 TRBD1 few TRBV28 CASSYGTGFANEQFF TGTGCCAGCAGTTACGGGACAGGGTTTGCCAATGAGCAGTTCTTC
TRBJ2-1 NA few TRBV9 CASSLKAELYNEQFF TGTGCCAGCAGCCTAAAAGCGGAGCTTTACAATGAGCAGTTCTTC
TRBJ2-2 NA few TRBV13 CATGRPGGELFF TGTGCCACCGGACGGCCCGGCGGGGAGCTGTTTTTT
TRBJ2-5 NA NA TRBV6-5 CASSYRLVGAQETQYF TGTGCCAGCAGTTACCGCCTAGTGGGGGCCCAAGAGACCCAGTACTTC
TRBJ2-2 NA NA TRBV6-1 CASLYPGELFF TGTGCCAGCCTTTACCCCGGGGAGCTGTTTTTT
TRBJ2-5 TRBD2 few TRBV28 CASSQRLAGWETQYF TGTGCCAGCAGTCAGAGGCTAGCGGGATGGGAGACCCAGTACTTC
TRBJ2-6 NA NA TRBV6-1 CASSIYSTGANVLTF TGTGCCAGCAGTATCTACAGCACTGGGGCCAACGTCCTGACTTTC
TRBJ2-1 NA NA TRBV29-1 CSVGGRCNEQFF TGCAGCGTTGGAGGCAGGTGCAATGAGCAGTTCTTC
TRBJ2-5 TRBD1 NA TRBV4-3 CASSQDLPGGHQETQYF TGCGCCAGCAGCCAAGATCTTCCAGGGGGCCACCAAGAGACCCAGTACTTC
TRBJ2-2 NA few TRBV29-1 CSVDRDAGELFF TGCAGCGTTGACAGGGACGCCGGGGAGCTGTTTTTT
TRBJ1-2 NA few TRBV7-9 CASSPQTANYGYTF TGTGCCAGCAGCCCGCAGACTGCTAACTATGGCTACACCTTC
TRBJ2-7 NA many TRBV12-3/TRBV12-4 CASSTGNPDEQYF TGTGCCAGCAGTACAGGGAACCCTGACGAGCAGTACTTC
TRBJ1-2 NA many TRBV2 CASSELNPGFFPSYTF TGTGCCAGCAGTGAGTTAAACCCGGGATTCTTCCCCTCATACACCTTC
TRBJ2-1 TRBD2 many TRBV7-9 CASRLAAYNEQFF TGTGCCAGCCGACTAGCAGCATACAATGAGCAGTTCTTC
TRBJ2-5 NA NA TRBV10-3 CAISADSETQYF TGTGCCATCAGTGCGGACTCCGAGACCCAGTACTTC
TRBJ2-1 NA NA TRBV24-1 CATSDLIGNEQFF TGTGCCACCAGTGATTTGATCGGAAATGAGCAGTTCTTC
TRBJ2-1 TRBD2 few TRBV6-1 CASSVTSGGEQFF TGTGCCAGCAGTGTTACTAGCGGGGGAGAGCAGTTCTTC
TRBJ2-7 NA NA TRBV15 CATSPGSASREQYF TGTGCCACCAGCCCCGGCTCGGCTTCACGCGAGCAGTACTTC
TRBJ1-1 NA NA TRBV28 CASSGWTAMNTEAFF TGTGCCAGCAGCGGATGGACAGCCATGAACACTGAAGCTTTCTTT
TRBJ1-1 NA NA TRBV7-9 CASSGDFSEAFF TGTGCCAGCAGCGGGGATTTCTCTGAAGCTTTCTTT
TRBJ1-1 NA NA TRBV19 CASSIPGRTEAFF TGTGCCAGTAGTATTCCGGGGAGAACTGAAGCTTTCTTT
TRBJ2-5 NA NA TRBV11-2 CASRGGTAWLETQYF TGTGCCAGCAGGGGGGGGACAGCTTGGTTAGAGACCCAGTACTTC
TRBJ2-7 TRBD1 few TRBV27 CATNAGTGWSYEQYF TGTGCCACCAACGCCGGGACAGGTTGGAGCTACGAGCAGTACTTC